This T cell receptor (beta chain) comes out of a study of cytomegalovirus exposure and HLA in healthy donors. General study points: Across all donors, roughly uniform sequencing depth was an assumption of the presence/absence analyses. A classifier reportedly called cytomegalovirus status with high sensitivity and specificity.

In the case of this clone: Its antigen is undetermined.

The CDR3 has 14 residues. Germline lookup yields CDR1 MNHEY and CDR2 SMNVEV (reference sequence). V lost 5 bases, J lost 3 bases, and 5 bases stayed unmatched. The primer mix had 60 Vbeta and 13 Jbeta primers. Profiling relied on immunoSEQ multiplex PCR, and the TCRdb table lists in-frame clones only, not all of them. The top ten clones hold 0.65% to 0.95% of a sample with fewer than 200,000 clones, about 82% of them seen once. The sequence came from a female donor in good health and CMV-seronegative. Sequencing used PBMCs. This rearrangement joins TRBV27 to TRBJ2-7, with 9 bases that match TRBD1. The CDR3 nucleotides read TGTGCCAGCAGTGGGGGACAGGGTTACTACGAGCAGTACTTC. It specifies CASSGGQGYYEQYF.